This entry concerns a single TCR beta chain. This entry belongs to a study of blood T cell dynamics during melanoma immunotherapy. Study summary: Metastatic melanoma patients received first-line pembrolizumab or nivolumab plus ipilimumab.

Profiling relied on immunoSEQ multiplex PCR, and the TCRdb table lists in-frame clones only, not all of them. The sample contains over 6,500 clones, roughly 84% of which appear only once. CDR1 and CDR2 from the germline V gene are MRHNA and SNTAGT. V was cut by 2 bases and J by 5 bases, with 9 bases left in between. The CDR3 has 14 residues. Noted time point: pre-treatment baseline. The source is a human donor with melanoma. Some clones in this sample may be carry-over from other donors' samples. The material sequenced was blood, taken from a patient treated with checkpoint blockade. The chain links TRBV6-4 to TRBJ2-2; D perhaps matches TRBD2 (6 bases). CDR3 amino acids: CASSDVAGTGELFF. The CDR3 region has the DNA TGTGCCAGCAGTGACGTGGCGGGGACCGGGGAGCTGTTTTTT.